The subject of this entry is one T cell receptor beta chain. The target of this receptor is not known. One base away there is no much larger clone; base qualities are not given. This entry belongs to a study of blood T cell repertoires in COVID-19 (dated by TCRdb to the early 2020s). Notes on the research overall: The collaborator samples originated in the United States, Italy and Spain and spanned the acute and convalescent phases of COVID-19. Deeply sampled blood TCRbeta repertoires from subjects exposed to, actively infected with, or recovered from COVID-19 were included in the dataset. A freely available public database, intended as a resource for researchers studying the immune response to SARS-CoV-2, is where the repertoires were released. Samples were obtained from the ongoing ImmuneRACE study (first 160 participants) and from 1,254 subjects provided by 6 global collaborators. The prospective study material was composed of cDNA or gDNA derived from T cells, B-cell-depleted T cells, or PBMCs. Nearly every sample came with metadata listing a de-identified subject ID, COVID-19 status, age in years and sex. Where available, HLA class I and class II types were obtained from metadata supplied by the sample provider rather than from assay-based typing. Points the paper makes about the study in general: The amount of clinical and demographic metadata varied by source and participant and was provided uncurated.

Each collaborating institution followed its own protocols to collect whole blood in K2EDTA tubes. For TCRbeta analysis, collaborator samples were shipped as frozen whole blood, as isolated PBMCs, or as DNA extracted from either sample type. The immunoSEQ Assay, a bias-controlled multiplex PCR, was used to amplify TCRbeta CDR3 regions from genomic DNA. Under the source paper's analysis protocol: The number of nucleated cells in each sample was estimated from the amplification of reference gene primers within the assay. To quantify the absolute abundance of each unique TCRbeta CDR3 rearrangement, sequence reads were collapsed and filtered. For each sample, productive Simpson clonality was calculated as the square root of Simpson's diversity index across productive rearrangements. TCRdb stores this immuneACCESS table with in-frame sequences only. Part of the clones is absent; in the studies checked, under half of the shortfall reflects unresolved V genes, and no reason is known for the rest. V and J calls and clone size are given by that table; D and trimming were obtained from the DNA. The sample data list over 300,000 clones, and 89% of these were observed just once. 1% to 1.5% of the sample is taken by the ten largest.

The CDR3 holds 14 amino acids from the cysteine to the phenylalanine. Only the CDR3 DNA stays, 42 bases, in frame from base 1. CDR1 SGDLS and CDR2 YYNGEE are derived from the germline V gene. The junction carries 16 bases between V and J, which are trimmed by 2 bases and 7 bases respectively. The origin of this receptor is a man aged 35 to 55 with acute or convalescent COVID-19. This chain is built from TRBV9 and TRBJ2-7; 5 matching bases give a weak D call of TRBD2. Material: peripheral blood. At the DNA level, the sequence is TGTGCCAGCAGCGTTACTATTCTTCCGGGGGAGCAGTACTTC. This yields the protein CASSVTILPGEQYF.